A selection of T cell receptor beta chains follows, all from one sample in a study of shared clonotypes between healthy human individuals. Data came from immunoSEQ multiplex PCR; TCRdb stores just in-frame clones and leaves some out. This table has millions of clones, about 95% appearing once. Sequenced material: naive CD8+ T cells sorted from blood. These receptors were collected from a man aged 18 to 30 in good health. Each CDR3 is given with its conserved first and last residue. D genes are given only for firm matches. Not every row has a clone size; where given, it reads once, few, many or a size class.

V	size	D	J	CDR3	DNA
TRBV4-1	.	.	TRBJ2-1	CASSQDQSTFEQFF	TGCGCCAGCAGCCAAGATCAATCTACTTTTGAGCAGTTCTTC
TRBV7-9	once	TRBD2	TRBJ2-1	CASTWERGATYNEQFF	TGTGCCAGCACCTGGGAGCGGGGGGCAACCTACAATGAGCAGTTCTTC
TRBV10-3	.	.	TRBJ2-7	CAISPTGSYEQYF	TGTGCCATCAGCCCGACTGGCTCCTACGAGCAGTACTTC
TRBV7-9	.	TRBD2	TRBJ2-1	CASSSLAGAPYNEQFF	TGTGCCAGCAGCTCGTTAGCGGGAGCACCCTACAATGAGCAGTTCTTC
TRBV9	.	.	TRBJ2-1	CASSLVMGQYNEQFF	TGTGCCAGCAGCCTAGTGATGGGGCAGTACAATGAGCAGTTCTTC
TRBV5-5	.	.	TRBJ2-1	CASSLDYAYNEQFF	TGTGCCAGCAGCTTGGACTATGCCTACAATGAGCAGTTCTTC
TRBV4-3	.	.	TRBJ2-1	CASSQVVPDNEQFF	TGCGCCAGCAGCCAAGTTGTACCAGACAATGAGCAGTTCTTC
TRBV28	.	.	TRBJ1-1	CASSPQGTEAFF	TGTGCCAGCAGTCCCCAAGGCACTGAAGCTTTCTTT
TRBV6-5	.	.	TRBJ2-7	CASSGTVNEQYF	TGTGCCAGCAGTGGGACGGTGAACGAGCAGTACTTC
TRBV5-1	.	.	TRBJ2-7	CASSLEGGLSYEQYF	TGCGCCAGCAGCTTGGAGGGGGGCCTCTCCTACGAGCAGTACTTC
TRBV27	.	.	TRBJ1-6	CASRGSDTTSSYNSPLHF	TGTGCCAGCAGGGGTTCGGACACCACGAGCTCCTATAATTCACCCCTCCACTTT
TRBV6-5	.	.	TRBJ2-1	CASSLDGYNEQFF	TGTGCCAGCAGTTTAGACGGCTACAATGAGCAGTTCTTC
TRBV29-1	few	.	TRBJ1-1	CSVAPGTLNTEAFF	TGCAGCGTTGCCCCCGGGACTCTTAATACTGAAGCTTTCTTT
TRBV10-3	once	TRBD2	TRBJ2-1	CAISLGLAGLNNEQFF	TGTGCCATCAGTCTCGGACTAGCGGGACTGAACAATGAGCAGTTCTTC
TRBV4-1	.	.	TRBJ2-3	CASSQAGLRDTQYF	TGCGCCAGCAGCCAAGCCGGACTACGGGATACGCAGTATTTT
TRBV11-2	.	.	TRBJ2-5	CASSPTGFGETQYF	TGTGCCAGCAGCCCCACGGGGTTCGGGGAGACCCAGTACTTC
TRBV13	.	TRBD2	TRBJ2-1	CASSLAGAGGSNEQFF	TGTGCCAGCAGCCTCGCCGGGGCGGGGGGAAGCAATGAGCAGTTCTTC
TRBV19	.	TRBD2	TRBJ2-7	CASSIDLAGAYEQYF	TGTGCCAGTAGTATAGACCTAGCGGGGGCCTACGAGCAGTACTTC
TRBV11-2	once	.	TRBJ2-7	CASSFRDTTFYEQYF	TGTGCCAGCAGCTTTCGGGACACTACCTTCTACGAGCAGTACTTC
TRBV6-7	.	TRBD1	TRBJ2-7	CASRWTGEQYF	TGTGCCAGCAGATGGACAGGGGAGCAGTACTTC
TRBV6-5	.	TRBD1	TRBJ2-7	CASSRSRGKYEQYF	TGTGCCAGCAGCCGAAGCAGGGGGAAGTACGAGCAGTACTTC
TRBV10-3	once	.	TRBJ2-2	CAITATSGDRKAGELFF	TGTGCCATCACAGCTACCTCCGGCGACAGAAAGGCCGGGGAGCTGTTTTTT